This T cell receptor beta chain is from a study of blood T cell repertoires in COVID-19 (dated by TCRdb to 2019 to 2021). For the study in its entirety: The collaborator samples originated in the United States, Italy and Spain and spanned the acute and convalescent phases of COVID-19. The prospective study material was composed of cDNA or gDNA derived from T cells, B-cell-depleted T cells, or PBMCs. Deeply sampled blood TCRbeta repertoires from subjects exposed to, actively infected with, or recovered from COVID-19 were included in the dataset. The repertoires were released in a freely available public database meant as a resource for research on the immune response to SARS-CoV-2. Samples were obtained from the ongoing ImmuneRACE study (first 160 participants) and from about 1,300 subjects provided by 6 global collaborators. The sample metadata nearly always contained a de-identified subject ID, COVID-19 status, age in years and sex. Where HLA class I and class II types were available, the types were taken from metadata supplied by the sample provider, not from assay-based typing. What the authors observed across the whole study: The amount of clinical and demographic metadata varied by source and participant and was provided uncurated.

The CDR3 starts with the cysteine, ends with the phenylalanine, and has 12 residues. Here the CDR3 DNA is all that survives: 36 bases in frame from base 1. Reading the germline V gene (reference sequence) gives CDR1 LNHDA and CDR2 SQIVND. V sheds 4 bases and J sheds 8 bases, leaving 11 bases between their ends. The immunoSEQ Assay, a bias-controlled multiplex PCR, was used to amplify TCRbeta CDR3 regions from genomic DNA. Processing in the source paper ran as follows. Nucleated cell counts per sample were estimated from amplification of reference gene primers within the assay. To quantify the absolute abundance of each unique TCRbeta CDR3 rearrangement, sequence reads were collapsed and filtered. For each sample, productive Simpson clonality was calculated as the square root of Simpson's diversity index over productive rearrangements. TCRdb took this table from immuneACCESS and kept in-frame rearrangements with V and J called. Such tables lack part of the clones; where checked against another copy, unresolved V genes explain under half of the gap, and the rest is unexplained. V, J and clone size reflect that table, while D and trimming were determined from the DNA. Across this sample there are approximately 30,000 clones, with less than 90% seen only once. The ten largest clones represent 25% of the sample.

About this clone: Its antigen remains undetermined. It has no much larger one-base neighbor in the sample; base qualities were not kept.

The collaborating institutions used their own protocols to collect whole blood in K2EDTA tubes. For TCRbeta analysis, collaborators shipped samples as frozen whole blood, isolated PBMCs, or DNA extracted from either of those sample types. The origin of this receptor is a woman of 80 years or more with active or convalescent COVID-19. Sequences were obtained from peripheral blood. Here the chain combines TRBV19 and TRBJ1-2; a confident D gene designation cannot be given. The CDR3 sequence is CASSTLGGGYTF. The bases are TGTGCCAGTAGTACGCTTGGAGGGGGCTACACCTTC.